These T cell receptor beta chains were read from a single sample in a study of human CD8 memory T cell subsets. TCRdb reanalyzed the 5' RACE reads and collapses them to one entry per CDR3 protein, without DNA. The sample totals about 10,000 distinct CDR3 sequences. Specimen: CD8+ T cells from PBMCs. Receptors were obtained from a human donor in good health. CDR3s include the opening cysteine and the closing phenylalanine or tryptophan. Size is stated for part of the rows, as once, few or many counts, or as a class when the clone is expanded.

J gene: TRBJ1-2
V gene: TRBV20-1
clone size: -
CDR3 protein: CSADRDRDNYGYTF

J gene: TRBJ2-7
V gene: TRBV18
clone size: -
CDR3 protein: CASSPPGAGEEQYF

J gene: TRBJ2-5
V gene: TRBV6-2/TRBV6-3
clone size: -
CDR3 protein: CASSLYGGGFQETQYF

J gene: TRBJ2-1
V gene: TRBV7-9
clone size: -
CDR3 protein: CASSSRPPHGTSGRNEQFF

J gene: TRBJ2-7
V gene: TRBV7-6
clone size: -
CDR3 protein: CASSSGDEEQYF

J gene: TRBJ2-3
V gene: TRBV7-3
clone size: -
CDR3 protein: CASSSGGSLTDTQYF

J gene: TRBJ1-1
V gene: TRBV7-9
clone size: -
CDR3 protein: CASSPYRGNNMNTEAFF

J gene: TRBJ2-7
V gene: TRBV2
clone size: -
CDR3 protein: CASSEGTGAYEQYF

J gene: TRBJ1-6
V gene: TRBV9
clone size: -
CDR3 protein: CASSSHGTENNSPLHF

J gene: TRBJ2-1
V gene: TRBV29-1
clone size: -
CDR3 protein: CSVGDPLIDEQFF

J gene: TRBJ2-1
V gene: TRBV29-1
clone size: medium-sized
CDR3 protein: CSVSSGGVYNEQFF

J gene: TRBJ2-7
V gene: TRBV29-1
clone size: medium-sized
CDR3 protein: CSVEAGESSYEQYF

J gene: TRBJ2-7
V gene: TRBV12-3/TRBV12-4
clone size: -
CDR3 protein: CASSFIAYEQYF

J gene: TRBJ2-7
V gene: TRBV5-4
clone size: -
CDR3 protein: CASSVSGTGEQYF

J gene: TRBJ2-7
V gene: TRBV28
clone size: -
CDR3 protein: CASSFTGEGEQYF

J gene: TRBJ1-1
V gene: TRBV28
clone size: -
CDR3 protein: CASSSIIASGGNTEAFF

J gene: TRBJ2-7
V gene: TRBV10-3
clone size: -
CDR3 protein: CAISEAMEYYEQYF

J gene: TRBJ2-7
V gene: TRBV7-8
clone size: -
CDR3 protein: CASSWTYEQYF

J gene: TRBJ2-1
V gene: TRBV11-2
clone size: -
CDR3 protein: CASSSELSDEQFF

J gene: TRBJ1-1
V gene: TRBV9
clone size: -
CDR3 protein: CASSPTYRDGGMNTEAFF

J gene: TRBJ1-3
V gene: TRBV5-1
clone size: -
CDR3 protein: CASSFRGPSGNTIYF

J gene: TRBJ1-2
V gene: TRBV4-3
clone size: medium-sized
CDR3 protein: CASSQELGLGGNYGYTF

J gene: TRBJ2-3
V gene: TRBV4-3
clone size: -
CDR3 protein: CASSPELAGGGPDTQYF

J gene: TRBJ2-5
V gene: TRBV7-9
clone size: -
CDR3 protein: CASSSSGTASQETQYF

J gene: TRBJ1-5
V gene: TRBV18
clone size: -
CDR3 protein: CASSPTRTEVPNQPQHF

J gene: TRBJ2-2
V gene: TRBV5-1
clone size: medium-sized
CDR3 protein: CASGGRYTGELFF

J gene: TRBJ2-5
V gene: TRBV11-2
clone size: -
CDR3 protein: CASSLGLEETQYF

J gene: TRBJ2-1
V gene: TRBV11-2
clone size: -
CDR3 protein: CASSHGLAGDNEQFF

J gene: TRBJ2-2
V gene: TRBV7-2
clone size: -
CDR3 protein: CASSLEITGELFF

J gene: TRBJ2-3
V gene: TRBV20-1
clone size: -
CDR3 protein: CSARDERTGRTDTQYF

J gene: TRBJ2-5
V gene: TRBV7-9
clone size: -
CDR3 protein: CASSPWAETQYF

J gene: TRBJ1-1
V gene: TRBV20-1
clone size: -
CDR3 protein: CSARSPGLNTEAFF

J gene: TRBJ2-2
V gene: TRBV6-5
clone size: -
CDR3 protein: CASSKYNRGQDNTGELFF

J gene: TRBJ1-1
V gene: TRBV6-5
clone size: -
CDR3 protein: CASRDPGTEAFF

J gene: TRBJ2-1
V gene: TRBV19
clone size: -
CDR3 protein: CASSIDVDRAYNEQFF

J gene: TRBJ1-5
V gene: TRBV9
clone size: medium-sized
CDR3 protein: CASSVRRDGNQPQHF

J gene: TRBJ2-2
V gene: TRBV12-5
clone size: medium-sized
CDR3 protein: CASGFGGELFF

J gene: TRBJ2-7
V gene: TRBV29-1
clone size: medium-sized
CDR3 protein: CSVGDNYEQYF

J gene: TRBJ2-2
V gene: TRBV7-9
clone size: -
CDR3 protein: CASPPLGRQGAGELFF

J gene: TRBJ2-1
V gene: TRBV29-1
clone size: medium-sized
CDR3 protein: CSVAGTHYNEQFF

J gene: TRBJ2-3
V gene: TRBV5-1
clone size: -
CDR3 protein: CASSPTDSSTDTQYF

J gene: TRBJ2-7
V gene: TRBV12-3/TRBV12-4
clone size: -
CDR3 protein: CASRYRDSTYEQYF

J gene: TRBJ1-3
V gene: TRBV28
clone size: -
CDR3 protein: CASSSGDSAVGGNTIYF

J gene: TRBJ2-2
V gene: TRBV11-2
clone size: medium-sized
CDR3 protein: CASTNSPGELFF

J gene: TRBJ2-3
V gene: TRBV10-1
clone size: -
CDR3 protein: CASSSGAPGTQYF